Listed below are T cell receptor beta chains from one sample, sequenced in a study of cytotoxic CD8 clonotypes in ibrutinib-treated CLL. The method was immunoSEQ multiplex PCR; TCRdb's version includes in-frame clones alone and lacks a portion of them. Of fewer than 150,000 clones in the sample, around 84% were seen once. Material: PBMCs, obtained after 24 months of ibrutinib treatment. The source is a human donor with chronic lymphocytic leukemia. CDR3s include the opening cysteine and the closing phenylalanine or tryptophan. A D gene is named only where the DNA matches it firmly. Not every row has a clone size; where given, it reads once, few, many or a size class.

d_call,clone_size,j_call,v_call,cdr3_nt,cdr3_aa
-,-,TRBJ2-7,TRBV2,TGTGCCAGCAGTGAAGATGGGATACAGACCTACGAGCAGTACTTC,CASSEDGIQTYEQYF
-,once,TRBJ2-5,TRBV7-2,TGTGCCAGCAGCTACAGGCGTTCGCTCGGGGACCAGTACTTC,CASSYRRSLGDQYF
-,-,TRBJ1-1,TRBV27,TGTGCCAGCAGTTTGGGGAGTGGGGAAGCTTTCTTT,CASSLGSGEAFF
-,-,TRBJ1-3,TRBV30,TGTGCCTGGAGCACCGGGACTAATGGAAACACCATATATTTT,CAWSTGTNGNTIYF
TRBD1,-,TRBJ2-1,TRBV7-3,TGTGCCAGCAGCGCCGCAGGGGGCTTCGATGAGCAGTTCTTC,CASSAAGGFDEQFF
-,-,TRBJ2-7,TRBV7-2,TGTGCCAGCACCCTAGGACAGTTCCTCTACGAGCAGTACTTC,CASTLGQFLYEQYF
-,-,TRBJ1-5,TRBV27,TGTGCCAGCAGCCACGCTCTCGGAGGGGCTGGCCAGCCCCAGCATTTT,CASSHALGGAGQPQHF
TRBD1,-,TRBJ2-7,TRBV7-9,TGTGCCAGCAGCCCGGGACAGACACGCTCGTACTTC,CASSPGQTRSYF
TRBD1,-,TRBJ1-2,TRBV7-2,TGTGCCAGCAGCACTACTCGGACAGGGTATCGGGCTAACTATGGCTACACCTTC,CASSTTRTGYRANYGYTF
-,-,TRBJ2-5,TRBV28,TGTGCCAGCAGCTCCGGCGGAGCCCAAGAGACCCAGTACTTC,CASSSGGAQETQYF
-,-,TRBJ2-7,TRBV7-2,TGTGCCAGCAGCTTATCCCTCCAGGTTTCCTACGAGCAGTACTTC,CASSLSLQVSYEQYF
TRBD2,-,TRBJ2-7,TRBV11-2,TGTGCCAGCAGCTTAGAGGCGGGGGGAGAGCAGTACTTC,CASSLEAGGEQYF
-,-,TRBJ2-7,TRBV6-5,TGTGCCAGCAAGAAGAGCACCGACTCCTACGAGCAGTACTTC,CASKKSTDSYEQYF
-,-,TRBJ1-1,TRBV7-9,TGTGCCAGCAGTTCTGACCTGACACTGAACACTGAAGCTTTCTTT,CASSSDLTLNTEAFF
-,-,TRBJ2-3,TRBV10-3,TGTGCCATCAGTGAGGGGGCGGATACGCAGTATTTT,CAISEGADTQYF
-,-,TRBJ2-2,TRBV10-2,TGCGCCAGCAGTGTGGGGGCCAGCACCGGGGAGCTGTTTTTT,CASSVGASTGELFF
-,-,TRBJ1-1,TRBV10-1,TGCGCCAGTAAGAGGTCAGGGGACACTGAAGCTTTCTTT,CASKRSGDTEAFF
-,-,TRBJ2-5,TRBV11-1,TGTGCCAGCAGCCCTAGGGAGGGGGCGCTGGGGGAGACCCAGTACTTC,CASSPREGALGETQYF
-,-,TRBJ1-2,TRBV28,TGTGCCAGCAGTAAAAGACGGGCAGCTAACTATGGCTACACCTTC,CASSKRRAANYGYTF
-,-,TRBJ2-1,TRBV5-8,TGTGCCAGCAGCCTATCAGGGGAGGGGGACAATGAGCAGTTCTTC,CASSLSGEGDNEQFF
-,-,TRBJ2-7,TRBV5-1,TGCGCCAGCAGGGGGCAGCCCAATCGCGAGCAGTACTTC,CASRGQPNREQYF
-,-,TRBJ2-3,TRBV9,TGTGCCAGCAGCGCGGGGGGACAAAATACGCAGTATTTT,CASSAGGQNTQYF
-,-,TRBJ1-3,TRBV19,TGTGCCACCAACGGTGGGGGGACAGGAAACACCATATATTTT,CATNGGGTGNTIYF
-,-,TRBJ1-1,TRBV6-5,TGTGCCAGCAGCCAGACAGGCAGCACTGAAGCTTTCTTT,CASSQTGSTEAFF
TRBD1,-,TRBJ2-7,TRBV10-3,TGTGCCATCACCCTCCGACAGGGCCACGAGCAGTACTTC,CAITLRQGHEQYF
TRBD1,-,TRBJ1-2,TRBV19,TGTGCCAGTAGTCCCGGACAGGGTGTGTACTATGGCTACACCTTC,CASSPGQGVYYGYTF
-,once,TRBJ2-1,TRBV7-9,TGTGCCAGCAGCCCCCGTGTCGGGGTCTACAATGAGCAGTTCTTC,CASSPRVGVYNEQFF
TRBD2,-,TRBJ2-7,TRBV7-2,TGTGCCAGCAGCTTATATGGGGGGGAAAAGCAGTACTTC,CASSLYGGEKQYF
-,-,TRBJ1-2,TRBV5-1,TGCGCCAGCAGCTTGACAGAAGGGGGCTACACCTTC,CASSLTEGGYTF
-,-,TRBJ2-2,TRBV5-6,TGTGCCAGCAGCTTGGACGCAGGGCGGAACACCGGGGAGCTGTTTTTT,CASSLDAGRNTGELFF
-,-,TRBJ2-7,TRBV18,TGTGCCAGCTCACACAGGGTATCCTACGAGCAGTACTTC,CASSHRVSYEQYF
TRBD1,-,TRBJ1-5,TRBV19,TGTGCCAGTACCACTCCGGGACAGGGCTATCAGCCCCAGCATTTT,CASTTPGQGYQPQHF
TRBD1,-,TRBJ2-5,TRBV27,TGTGCCAGCAGCCTACTCCGGACAGGGGAGGGGGAGACCCAGTACTTC,CASSLLRTGEGETQYF
-,-,TRBJ2-7,TRBV5-1,TGCGCCAGCCGGCAGAGAGGGTCCTACGAGCAGTACTTC,CASRQRGSYEQYF
TRBD1,-,TRBJ2-7,TRBV6-5,TGTGCCAGCAGTCGGACAGGGGCCTACGAGCAGTACTTC,CASSRTGAYEQYF
TRBD2,-,TRBJ2-3,TRBV2,TGTGCCAGCAGGCGACTAGCGGGCACAGATACGCAGTATTTT,CASRRLAGTDTQYF
TRBD2,-,TRBJ2-1,TRBV19,TGTGCCAGTAGTTATCGTCGCACTAGCGGGGGGAATGAGCAGTTCTTC,CASSYRRTSGGNEQFF
-,-,TRBJ1-1,TRBV29-1,TGCAGCGTTGTGGGAGAGATGAACACTGAAGCTTTCTTT,CSVVGEMNTEAFF
TRBD1,-,TRBJ1-2,TRBV9,TGTGCCAGCAGCGCCCGCGGGACAGTCAACTATGGCTACACCTTC,CASSARGTVNYGYTF
-,once,TRBJ1-5,TRBV12-2,TGTGCAACCGGAGGCTGCGGGGGCGAGTATGGCAATCAGCCCCAGCATTTT,CATGGCGGEYGNQPQHF
-,-,TRBJ2-5,TRBV6-6,TGTGCCAGCAGCCCGTCGCGCCAAGAGACCCAGTACTTC,CASSPSRQETQYF
-,once,TRBJ1-6,TRBV7-9,TGTGCCAGCGAGATCGACAATTCACCCCTCCACTTT,CASEIDNSPLHF
TRBD1,-,TRBJ2-1,TRBV10-3,TGTGCCTCGAAATCCGGGACAGAGACCAATGAGCAGTTCTTC,CASKSGTETNEQFF
TRBD1,-,TRBJ1-4,TRBV5-5,TGTGCCAGCAGCTTACTAGGAGGGGGCCGAGAAAAACTGTTTTTT,CASSLLGGGREKLFF
-,-,TRBJ1-3,TRBV7-2,TGTGCCAGCAGCCCACGAGTTTCCGGGGGCACCATATATTTT,CASSPRVSGGTIYF
-,-,TRBJ1-2,TRBV6-5,TGTGCCAGCCAGTCGGGCCAAGGTGGCTACACCTTC,CASQSGQGGYTF
-,-,TRBJ2-7,TRBV6-6,TGTGCCAGCAAACGGGCCGGCGACGAGCAGTACTTC,CASKRAGDEQYF
-,-,TRBJ1-2,TRBV29-1,TGCAGCGTTGAAGGCAGGGTCAGCGGCTACACCTTC,CSVEGRVSGYTF
-,-,TRBJ2-2,TRBV5-1,TGCGCCAGCATGACAGCGAACACCGGGGAGCTGTTTTTT,CASMTANTGELFF
-,-,TRBJ1-1,TRBV7-3,TGTGCCAGCAGCTTAAATCAGGACACTGAAGCTTTCTTT,CASSLNQDTEAFF
-,-,TRBJ1-2,TRBV9,TGTGCCAGCAGCGGGACACGGGCGGACTATGGCTACACCTTC,CASSGTRADYGYTF
TRBD1,-,TRBJ2-3,TRBV28,TGTGCCAGCAGTTTAGCGGGACAGGGGAAGGTGGGAACAGATACGCAGTATTTT,CASSLAGQGKVGTDTQYF
-,-,TRBJ1-1,TRBV7-9,TGTGCCAGCAGTCACAGGGAGGTGGGTACTGAAGCTTTCTTT,CASSHREVGTEAFF
-,-,TRBJ1-1,TRBV7-9,TGTGCCAGCAGCTTACTGGGGATGACTGAAGCTTTCTTT,CASSLLGMTEAFF
-,-,TRBJ2-3,TRBV12-5,TGTGCTAGTGCCCTAACAGGGACAGATACGCAGTATTTT,CASALTGTDTQYF
-,-,TRBJ2-5,TRBV5-1,TGCGCCAGCAGCGACGAGGGTACGTTGACCCAGTACTTC,CASSDEGTLTQYF
TRBD1,once,TRBJ1-1,TRBV7-2,TGTGCCAGCAGCTCACAGGGGGCCGGGAACACTGAAGCTTTCTTT,CASSSQGAGNTEAFF
TRBD2,-,TRBJ2-5,TRBV6-6,TGTGCCAGCAGCCCCCTAGCGGGGGGCCAAGAGACCCAGTACTTC,CASSPLAGGQETQYF